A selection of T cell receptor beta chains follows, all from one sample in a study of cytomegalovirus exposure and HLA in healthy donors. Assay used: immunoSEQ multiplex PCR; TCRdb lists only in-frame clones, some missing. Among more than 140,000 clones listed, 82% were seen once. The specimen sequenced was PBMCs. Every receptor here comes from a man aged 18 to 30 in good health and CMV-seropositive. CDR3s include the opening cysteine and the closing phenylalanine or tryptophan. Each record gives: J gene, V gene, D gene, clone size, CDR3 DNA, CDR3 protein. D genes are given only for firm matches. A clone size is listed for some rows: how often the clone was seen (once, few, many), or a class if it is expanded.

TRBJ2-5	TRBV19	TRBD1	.	TGTGCCAGTAGCCCAAGACAGGGAAGGGAGACCCAGTACTTC	CASSPRQGRETQYF
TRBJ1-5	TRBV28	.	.	TGTGCCAGCAGTCGCCCCTTTGAGCAGCCCCAGCATTTT	CASSRPFEQPQHF
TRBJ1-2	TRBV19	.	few	TGTGCCAGTAGTGGAGGGTACCTGAACTATGGCTACACCTTC	CASSGGYLNYGYTF
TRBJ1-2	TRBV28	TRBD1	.	TGTGCCAGCAGTTTCCTTGGACAGGGCTATGGCTACACCTTC	CASSFLGQGYGYTF
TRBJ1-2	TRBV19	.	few	TGTGCCAGTAGTGACGGGGAGATCTATGGCTACACCTTC	CASSDGEIYGYTF
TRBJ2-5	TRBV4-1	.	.	TGCGCCAGCAGCCAAAGAGGGAGCGGCGAGACCCAGTACTTC	CASSQRGSGETQYF
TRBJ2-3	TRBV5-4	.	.	TGTGCCAGCAGCATGAGGGAGGGGGGGGCAGATACGCAGTATTTT	CASSMREGGADTQYF
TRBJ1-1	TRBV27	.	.	TGTGCCAGCAGAGCCAGGGATCCCACTGAAGCTTTCTTT	CASRARDPTEAFF
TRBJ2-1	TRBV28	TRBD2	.	TGTGCCAGCAGTTTCCTACTAGCGGGAGTCAATGAGCAGTTCTTC	CASSFLLAGVNEQFF
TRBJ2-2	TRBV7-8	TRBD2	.	TGTGCCAGCAGCTTAGCGCGCGGGGAGGGCGACACCGGGGAGCTGTTTTTT	CASSLARGEGDTGELFF
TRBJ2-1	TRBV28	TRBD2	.	TGTGCCAGCAGCCCGGGAGGGTCCTACAATGAGCAGTTCTTC	CASSPGGSYNEQFF
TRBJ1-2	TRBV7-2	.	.	TGTGCCAGCAGCTTAGCGGACAGTAACTATGGCTACACCTTC	CASSLADSNYGYTF
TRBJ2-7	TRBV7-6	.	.	TGTGCCAGCAGCTTAGTATTGGGGGCTCGATACGAGCAGTACTTC	CASSLVLGARYEQYF
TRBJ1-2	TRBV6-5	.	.	TGTGCCAGCAGACTTACAGGGAGATATCACTATGGCTACACCTTC	CASRLTGRYHYGYTF
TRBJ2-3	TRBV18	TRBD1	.	TGTGCCAGCTCAACAAGGACAGGGGTCGGAGATACGCAGTATTTT	CASSTRTGVGDTQYF
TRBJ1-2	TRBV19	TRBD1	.	TGTGCCAGTAGTATCAGAGGGGGCGGCTATGGCTACACCTTC	CASSIRGGGYGYTF
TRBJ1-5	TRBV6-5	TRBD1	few	TGTGCCAGCAGTGCGACAGGGGGCGGCAATCAGCCCCAGCATTTT	CASSATGGGNQPQHF
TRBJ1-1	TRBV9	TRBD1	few	TGTGCCAGCAGCGTAGTACGGGCAGGGGGGAGGTGGACTGAAGCTTTCTTT	CASSVVRAGGRWTEAFF
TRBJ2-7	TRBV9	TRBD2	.	TGTGCCAGCAGCCCTAGCGGGAGAACGCACGAGCAGTACTTC	CASSPSGRTHEQYF
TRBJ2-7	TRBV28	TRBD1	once	TGTGCCAGCAGAACTCAGACAGGGGGCACCTACGAGCAGTACTTC	CASRTQTGGTYEQYF
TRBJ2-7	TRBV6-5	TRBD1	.	TGTGCCAGCAGTGGGACAGATTCGCCCTACGAGCAGTACTTC	CASSGTDSPYEQYF
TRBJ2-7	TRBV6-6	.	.	TGTGCCAGCAGTTACACACAGCAAGGCTACGAGCAGTACTTC	CASSYTQQGYEQYF
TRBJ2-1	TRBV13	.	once	TGTGCCAGCAGCTTAGGGGGGAGAAACGTCAATGAGCAGTTCTTC	CASSLGGRNVNEQFF
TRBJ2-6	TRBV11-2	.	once	TGTGCCAGCAGCTTAGCCCAATTAGCTGGCGTCCTGACTTTC	CASSLAQLAGVLTF
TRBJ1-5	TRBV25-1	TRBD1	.	TGTGCCAGCAGTGAGGGACAGAATCAGCCCCAGCATTTT	CASSEGQNQPQHF
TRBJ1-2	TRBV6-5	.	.	TGTGCCAGCAGTTCCGCGGGATACTATGGCTACACCTTC	CASSSAGYYGYTF
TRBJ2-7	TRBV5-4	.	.	TGTGCCAGCAGCTTGGATTTTTTCATCGGCGGCGAGCGGTACTTC	CASSLDFFIGGERYF
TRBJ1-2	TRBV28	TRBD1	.	TGTGCCAGCAGTTCCCTGGACAGGGGAGGGACCTTC	CASSSLDRGGTF
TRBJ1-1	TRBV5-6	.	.	TGTGCCAGCAGCTCGCAGGGGTTAGGCACTGAAGCTTTCTTT	CASSSQGLGTEAFF
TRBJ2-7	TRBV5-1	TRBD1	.	TGCGCCAGCAGCTACGGACAGGGACTCCCCTACGAGCAGTACTTC	CASSYGQGLPYEQYF
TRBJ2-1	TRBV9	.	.	TGTGCCAGCAGCGTAGACGGGAACTCCTACAATGAGCAGTTCTTC	CASSVDGNSYNEQFF
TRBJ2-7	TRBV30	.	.	TGTGCCTGGAGTTTCGGACAGACCTACGAGCAGTACTTC	CAWSFGQTYEQYF
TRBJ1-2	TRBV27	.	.	TGTGCCAGCAGCTGGGGGGTGGGGAATCCCTATGGCTACACCTTC	CASSWGVGNPYGYTF
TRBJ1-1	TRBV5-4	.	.	TGTGCCAGCAGCTTGGCCGGGGGGAACACTGAAGCTTTCTTT	CASSLAGGNTEAFF
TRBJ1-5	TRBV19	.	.	TGTGCCAGTAGGGCAGGGATAAGTTCAGGACAGCCCCAGCATTTT	CASRAGISSGQPQHF
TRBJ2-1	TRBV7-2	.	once	TGTGCCAGCAGCCCGACGCGGCAGGGGCTATACAATGAGCAGTTCTTC	CASSPTRQGLYNEQFF
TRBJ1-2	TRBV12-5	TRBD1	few	TGTGCTAGTGGTTTCCGGACAGGGGCCAGAAGTCTCCATGGCTACACCTTC	CASGFRTGARSLHGYTF
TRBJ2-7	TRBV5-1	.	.	TGCGCCAGCAGCTTCCGGGATTCCTACGAGCAGTACTTC	CASSFRDSYEQYF
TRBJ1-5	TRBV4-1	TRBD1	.	TGCGCCAGCAGTCCATCCGGGACAGGGGACGATCAGCCCCAGCATTTT	CASSPSGTGDDQPQHF